Sequencing of this TCR beta chain was carried out in a study of Graves' ophthalmopathy and Graves' hyperthyroidism. RNA transcripts yielded amplified TCR beta CDR3 regions. Second-round multiplex PCR came after a first-round RT-PCR that employed HTBI primers. MiXCR, run by TCRdb on the multiplex PCR reads, gives a single entry per CDR3 protein. The sample shows some 210,000 distinct CDR3 sequences, 25% to 30% of them seen only once. Diagnoses were established from clinical symptoms, serum thyroxine, TRAb, thyroid ultrasound and orbital computed tomography. From fresh peripheral blood, 10 ml in volume, the PBMCs were obtained. Study-level results: Detected in blood as well were most expanded thyroid clonotypes with frequency above 0.001. The study's model predicted ophthalmopathy progression at roughly 64% sensitivity and about 72% specificity.

This clonotype was detected ten times or more. What it binds is not known. CDR1 is LGHNA and CDR2 is YNFKEQ in the germline V gene. The CDR3 contains 19 residues. V lost 4 bases and J lost 3, with 26 bases in between. What was sequenced was peripheral blood. This receptor was taken from a man aged 45-60 years with Graves' ophthalmopathy. V and J are TRBV4-2 and TRBJ2-3; weak D call: TRBD2 (5 bases). The CDR3 here is CASSRYGVLGTMVTDTQYF. DNA for the CDR3: TGTGCCAGCAGCCGCTACGGGGTCCTGGGCACCATGGTTACAGATACGCAGTATTTT.